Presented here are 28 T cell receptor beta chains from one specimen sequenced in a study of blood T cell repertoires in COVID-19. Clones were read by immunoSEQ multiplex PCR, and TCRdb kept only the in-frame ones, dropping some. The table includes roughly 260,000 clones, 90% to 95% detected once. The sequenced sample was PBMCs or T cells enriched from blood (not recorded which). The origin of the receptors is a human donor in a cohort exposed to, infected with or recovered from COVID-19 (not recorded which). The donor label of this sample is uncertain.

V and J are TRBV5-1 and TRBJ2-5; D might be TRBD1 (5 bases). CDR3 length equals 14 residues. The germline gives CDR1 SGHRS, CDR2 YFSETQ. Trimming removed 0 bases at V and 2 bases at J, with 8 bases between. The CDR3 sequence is CASSLGGKQETQYF. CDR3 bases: TGCGCCAGCAGCTTGGGGGGCAAACAAGAGACCCAGTACTTC.

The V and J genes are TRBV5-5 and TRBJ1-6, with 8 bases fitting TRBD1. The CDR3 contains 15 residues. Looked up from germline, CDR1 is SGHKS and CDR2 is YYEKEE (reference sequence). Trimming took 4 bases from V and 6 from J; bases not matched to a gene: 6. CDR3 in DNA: TGTGCCAGCAGCCCGGCAGGGGGCATTAATTCACCCCTCCACTTT. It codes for CASSPAGGINSPLHF.

The CDR3 bases are TGTGCCAGTAGTATATCAGGGTTGAAGGGGCTTCAGCCCCAGCATTTT. Translated: CASSISGLKGLQPQHF. The rearrangement uses TRBV19 and TRBJ1-5; D might be TRBD1 (5 bases). Germline values: CDR1 LNHDA, CDR2 SQIVND (reference sequence). V dropped 2 bases and J dropped 6 bases, with 17 bases sitting between them. This CDR3 has 16 amino acids.

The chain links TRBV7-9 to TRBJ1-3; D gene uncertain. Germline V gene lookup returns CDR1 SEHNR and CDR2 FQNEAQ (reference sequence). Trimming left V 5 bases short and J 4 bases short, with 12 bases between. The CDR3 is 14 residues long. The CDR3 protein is CASSHSTSGNTIYF. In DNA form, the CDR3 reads TGTGCCAGCAGCCACTCTACTTCAGGAAACACCATATATTTT.

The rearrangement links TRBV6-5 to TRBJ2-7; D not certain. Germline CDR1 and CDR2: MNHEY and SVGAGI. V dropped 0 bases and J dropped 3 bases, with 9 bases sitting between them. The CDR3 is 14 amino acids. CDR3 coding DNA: TGTGCCAGCAGTTACTCGCTGACTTTCTACGAGCAGTACTTC. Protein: CASSYSLTFYEQYF.

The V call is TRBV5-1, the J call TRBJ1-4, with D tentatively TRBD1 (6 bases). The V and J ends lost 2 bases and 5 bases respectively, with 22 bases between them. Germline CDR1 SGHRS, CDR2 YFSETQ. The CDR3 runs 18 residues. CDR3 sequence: CASSLRLSGTLTNEKLFF. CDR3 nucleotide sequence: TGCGCCAGCAGCTTAAGGTTGTCGGGGACACTTACAAATGAAAAACTGTTTTTT.

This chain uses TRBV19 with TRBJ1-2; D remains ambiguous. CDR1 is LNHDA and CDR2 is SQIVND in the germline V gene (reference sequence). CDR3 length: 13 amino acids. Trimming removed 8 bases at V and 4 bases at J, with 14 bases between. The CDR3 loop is CASGRVGGYGYTF. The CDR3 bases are TGTGCCAGTGGTAGGGTTGGAGGCTATGGCTACACCTTC.

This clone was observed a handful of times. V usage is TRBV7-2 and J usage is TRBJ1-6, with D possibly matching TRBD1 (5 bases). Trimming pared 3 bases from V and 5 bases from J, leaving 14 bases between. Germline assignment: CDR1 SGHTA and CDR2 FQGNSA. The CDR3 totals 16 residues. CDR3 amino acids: CASSFDGGGNNSPLHF. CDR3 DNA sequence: TGTGCCAGCAGCTTCGACGGCGGGGGTAATAATTCACCCCTCCACTTT.

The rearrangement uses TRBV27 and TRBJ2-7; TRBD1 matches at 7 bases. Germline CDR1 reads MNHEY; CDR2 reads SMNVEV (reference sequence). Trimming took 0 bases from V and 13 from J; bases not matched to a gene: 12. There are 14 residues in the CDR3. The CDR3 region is CASSLSRDSPATYF. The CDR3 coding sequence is TGTGCCAGCAGTTTATCCCGGGACAGCCCAGCAACCTACTTC.

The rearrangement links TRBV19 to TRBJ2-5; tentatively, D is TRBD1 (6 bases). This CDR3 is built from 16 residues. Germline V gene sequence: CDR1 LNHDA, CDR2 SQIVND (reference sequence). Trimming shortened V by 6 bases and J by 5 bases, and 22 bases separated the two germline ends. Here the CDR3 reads CASSAYRVGLRETQYF. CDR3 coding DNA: TGTGCCAGTAGCGCATACAGGGTAGGGCTACGGGAGACCCAGTACTTC. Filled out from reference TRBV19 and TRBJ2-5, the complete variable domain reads DGGITQSPKYLFRKEGQNVTLSCEQNLNHDAMYWYRQDPGQGLRLIYYSQIVNDFQKGDIAEGYSVSREKKESFPLTVTSAQKNPTAFYLCASSAYRVGLRETQYFGPGTRLLVL.

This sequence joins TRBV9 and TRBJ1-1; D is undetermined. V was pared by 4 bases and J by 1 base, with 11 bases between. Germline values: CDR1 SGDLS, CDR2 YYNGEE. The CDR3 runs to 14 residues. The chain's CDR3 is CASSPSSGNTEAFF. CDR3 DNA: TGTGCCAGCAGCCCTTCCTCGGGGAACACTGAAGCTTTCTTT.

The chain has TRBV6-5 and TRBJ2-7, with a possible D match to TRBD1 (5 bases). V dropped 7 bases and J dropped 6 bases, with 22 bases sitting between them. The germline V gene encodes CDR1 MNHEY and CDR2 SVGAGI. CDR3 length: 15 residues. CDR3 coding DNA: TGTGCCAGCAAAGGTGTTCAGGGCGCTTTTCTCGAGCAGTACTTC. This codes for CASKGVQGAFLEQYF.

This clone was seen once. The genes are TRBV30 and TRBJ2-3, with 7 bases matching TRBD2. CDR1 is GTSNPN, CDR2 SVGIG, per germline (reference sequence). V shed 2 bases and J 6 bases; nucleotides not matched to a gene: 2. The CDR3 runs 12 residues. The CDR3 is CAWSPAGDTQYF. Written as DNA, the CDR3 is TGTGCCTGGAGTCCAGCGGGGGATACGCAGTATTTT.

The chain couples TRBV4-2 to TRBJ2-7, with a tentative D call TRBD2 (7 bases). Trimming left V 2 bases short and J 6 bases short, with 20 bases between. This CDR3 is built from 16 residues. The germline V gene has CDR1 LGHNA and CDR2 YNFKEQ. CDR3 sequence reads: CASSQRVLRGGGEQYF. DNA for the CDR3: TGTGCCAGCAGCCAAAGGGTTCTGAGGGGGGGCGGCGAGCAGTACTTC.

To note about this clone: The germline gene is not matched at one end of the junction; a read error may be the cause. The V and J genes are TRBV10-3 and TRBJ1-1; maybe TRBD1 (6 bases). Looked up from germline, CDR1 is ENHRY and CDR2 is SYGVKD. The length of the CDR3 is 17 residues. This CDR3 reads CAISESSGVRGFTETFF. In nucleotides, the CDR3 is TGTGCCATCAGTGAGTCATCCGGGGTCAGGGGTTTTACTGAAACTTTCTTT.

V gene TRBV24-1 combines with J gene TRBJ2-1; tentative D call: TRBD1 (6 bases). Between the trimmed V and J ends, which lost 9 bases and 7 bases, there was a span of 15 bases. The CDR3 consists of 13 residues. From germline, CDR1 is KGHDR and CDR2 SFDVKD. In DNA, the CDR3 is TGTGCCACCGGAAAGGGGGTACGGAATGAGCAGTTCTTC. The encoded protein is CATGKGVRNEQFF.

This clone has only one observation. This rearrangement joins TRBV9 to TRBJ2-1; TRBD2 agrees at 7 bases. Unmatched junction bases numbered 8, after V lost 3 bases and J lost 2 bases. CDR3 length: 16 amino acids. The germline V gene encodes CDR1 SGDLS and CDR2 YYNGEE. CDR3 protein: CASSGLRSGAYNEQFF. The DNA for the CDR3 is TGTGCCAGCAGCGGCCTGAGGAGCGGGGCCTACAATGAGCAGTTCTTC. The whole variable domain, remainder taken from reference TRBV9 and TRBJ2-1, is DSGVTQTPKHLITATGQRVTLRCSPRSGDLSVYWYQQSLDQGLQFLIQYYNGEERAKGNILERFSAQQFPDLHSELNLSSLELGDSALYFCASSGLRSGAYNEQFFGPGTRLTVL.

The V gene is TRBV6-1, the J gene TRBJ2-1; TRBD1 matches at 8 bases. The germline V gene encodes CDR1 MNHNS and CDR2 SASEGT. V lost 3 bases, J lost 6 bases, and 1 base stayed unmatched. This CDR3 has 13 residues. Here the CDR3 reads CASSETGANEQFF. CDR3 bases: TGTGCCAGCAGTGAGACAGGGGCCAATGAGCAGTTCTTC.

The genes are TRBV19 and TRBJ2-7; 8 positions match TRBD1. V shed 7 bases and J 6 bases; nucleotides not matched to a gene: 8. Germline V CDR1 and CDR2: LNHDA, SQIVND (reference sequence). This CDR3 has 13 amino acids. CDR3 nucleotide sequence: TGTGCCAGTAATGGACAGGGAGGCGGCGAGCAGTACTTC. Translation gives CASNGQGGGEQYF.

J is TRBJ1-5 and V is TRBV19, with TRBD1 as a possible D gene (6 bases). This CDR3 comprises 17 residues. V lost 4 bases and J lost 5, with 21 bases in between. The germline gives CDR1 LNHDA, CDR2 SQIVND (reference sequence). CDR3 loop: CASSTLWGQQSDQPQHF. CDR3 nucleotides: TGTGCCAGTAGTACACTATGGGGGCAACAGAGCGATCAGCCCCAGCATTTT.

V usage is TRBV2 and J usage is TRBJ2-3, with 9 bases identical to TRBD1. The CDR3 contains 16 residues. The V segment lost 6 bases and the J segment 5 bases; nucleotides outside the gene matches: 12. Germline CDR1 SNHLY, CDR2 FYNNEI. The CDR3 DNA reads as TGTGCCAGCAGAGAACAGGGGGCGCTGGGTGGAGATACGCAGTATTTT. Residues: CASREQGALGGDTQYF.

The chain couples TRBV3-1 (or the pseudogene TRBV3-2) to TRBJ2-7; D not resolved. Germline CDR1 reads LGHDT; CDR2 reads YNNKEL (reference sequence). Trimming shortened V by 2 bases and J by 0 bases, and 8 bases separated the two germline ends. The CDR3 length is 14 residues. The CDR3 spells CASSQWQSSYEQYF. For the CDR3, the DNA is TGTGCCAGCAGCCAATGGCAAAGCTCCTACGAGCAGTACTTC.

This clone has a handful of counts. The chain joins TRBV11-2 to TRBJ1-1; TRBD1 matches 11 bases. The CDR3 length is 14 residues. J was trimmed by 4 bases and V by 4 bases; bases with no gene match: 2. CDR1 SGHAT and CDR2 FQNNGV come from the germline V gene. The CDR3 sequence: CASSSGTGGTEAFF. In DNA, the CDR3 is TGTGCCAGCAGCTCCGGGACAGGGGGCACTGAAGCTTTCTTT.

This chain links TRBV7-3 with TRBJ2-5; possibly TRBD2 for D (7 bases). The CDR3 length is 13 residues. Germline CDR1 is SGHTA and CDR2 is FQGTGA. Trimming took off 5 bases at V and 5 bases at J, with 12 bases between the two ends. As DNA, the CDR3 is TGTGCCAGCAGCCCGGGGGGCACGGAGACCCAGTACTTC. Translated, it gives CASSPGGTETQYF.

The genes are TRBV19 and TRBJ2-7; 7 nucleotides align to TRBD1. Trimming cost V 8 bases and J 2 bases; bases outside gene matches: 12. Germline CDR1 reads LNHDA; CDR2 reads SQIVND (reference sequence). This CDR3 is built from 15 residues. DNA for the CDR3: TGTGCCAGTTCCCTCGGGACAGCATACCCCTACGAGCAGTACTTC. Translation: CASSLGTAYPYEQYF. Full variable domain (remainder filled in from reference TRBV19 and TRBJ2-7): DGGITQSPKYLFRKEGQNVTLSCEQNLNHDAMYWYRQDPGQGLRLIYYSQIVNDFQKGDIAEGYSVSREKKESFPLTVTSAQKNPTAFYLCASSLGTAYPYEQYFGPGTRLTVT.

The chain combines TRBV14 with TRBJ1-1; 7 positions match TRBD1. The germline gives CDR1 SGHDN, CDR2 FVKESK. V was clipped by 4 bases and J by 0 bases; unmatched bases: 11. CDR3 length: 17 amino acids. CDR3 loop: CASSLLYHRGLNTEAFF. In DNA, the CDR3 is TGTGCCAGCAGCCTCCTCTACCACAGGGGATTGAACACTGAAGCTTTCTTT.

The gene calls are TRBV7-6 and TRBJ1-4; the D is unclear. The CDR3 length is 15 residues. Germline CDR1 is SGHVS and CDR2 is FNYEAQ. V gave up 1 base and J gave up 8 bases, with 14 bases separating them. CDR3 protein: CASSLDDGEAEKLFF. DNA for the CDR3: TGTGCCAGCAGCTTAGACGACGGGGAGGCAGAAAAACTGTTTTTT.

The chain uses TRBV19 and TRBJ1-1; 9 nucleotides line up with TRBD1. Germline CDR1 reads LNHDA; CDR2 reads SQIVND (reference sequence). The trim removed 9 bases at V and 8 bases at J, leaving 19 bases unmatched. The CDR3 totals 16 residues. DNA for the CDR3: TGTGCCAGCATTGGGCCGGGCGTAGACAGGGGGAGGGAAGCTTTCTTT. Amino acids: CASIGPGVDRGREAFF. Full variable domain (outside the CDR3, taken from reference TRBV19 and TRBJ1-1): DGGITQSPKYLFRKEGQNVTLSCEQNLNHDAMYWYRQDPGQGLRLIYYSQIVNDFQKGDIAEGYSVSREKKESFPLTVTSAQKNPTAFYLCASIGPGVDRGREAFFGQGTRLTVV.